This T cell receptor (beta chain) was sequenced during a study of metastatic and nonmetastatic thyroid tumors (dated by TCRdb to about 2020). Broadly, across the study: For patients with malignant and with benign thyroid disease, the researchers compared repertoires between peripheral blood samples and tumor or nodule tissue samples. Summary of the overall study and its limitations: TCR beta diversity was reported as significantly higher in malignant tumors than in benign nodules, in both blood and tumor samples.

Concerning this clone itself: It has no known antigen specificity. Since a much larger clone is just one base distant, this may be a read error.

No treatment had been received by any patient before thyroid surgery. The study retrospectively analysed patient clinical samples collected from the early 2010s to the late 2010s using T-cell receptor beta sequencing. Library preparation was by PCR. For sequencing, an Illumina HiSeq 4000 was employed. The TCR beta-chain CDR3 region of each patient was profiled by high-throughput sequencing. On the authors' methods: Drawing on CDR3 differences between clinicopathological groups, the researchers built a classifier meant to tell apart patients with distant-metastatic papillary thyroid cancer. Repertoire diversity was assessed with the Shannon index, and tumor-blood repertoire similarity with the Morisita-Horn index. TCRdb redid the processing of the public reads, applying fastp at Q25 and MiXCR, and retained in-frame beta chains. The authors' filters were not applied to this entry. In all, the sample holds over 30,000 clones, and roughly 7.1% of those were seen once. The top ten hold around two fifths of the sample.

Trimming costs V 0 bases and J 14 bases, and their ends lie 13 bases apart. CDR1 and CDR2 are drawn from the germline V gene: MGHRA, YSYEKL. The CDR3 has 12 amino acids, counting the end cysteine and phenylalanine. Only CDR3 DNA is held: 36 bases, read in frame from base 1. Rearrangement joined TRBV4-1 to TRBJ1-2, with no confidently assigned D gene. This clonotype originated in a female donor with papillary thyroid cancer or a benign thyroid nodule (not recorded which). Some clones in this sample may be carry-over from other donors' samples. The specimen was blood. The DNA sequence is given as TGCGCCAGCAGCCAAGATATGCGGCTGCCGACCTTC. It is translated as CASSQDMRLPTF.